This T cell receptor (beta chain) was profiled in a study of T cells in Graves' hyperthyroidism and ophthalmopathy. For the study at large: Blood from the periphery was taken at initial diagnosis, before any treatment. Study-wide findings and caveats: The authors' 13 V-J model separated ophthalmopathy from stable hyperthyroidism.

Trimming cost V 0 bases and J 3 bases, with 14 bases left between them. Per germline, CDR1 GTSNPN and CDR2 SVGIG (reference sequence). The CDR3 contains 16 residues. Amplified TCR beta CDR3 regions derived from RNA transcripts. HTBI primers were used for first-round RT-PCR of the TCR CDR3. TCRdb re-called the multiplex PCR reads with MiXCR, one entry per CDR3 protein. Among 500,000 to 550,000 distinct CDR3 sequences listed, just under 20% were seen once. This clonotype was counted many times. No antigen is known for it. Sequenced: blood. The V call is TRBV30, the J call TRBJ1-4; a possible D gene is TRBD1 (5 bases). This sequence originates from a man aged 35 to 55 with Graves' ophthalmopathy. The CDR3 loop reads CAWSVADRGANEKLFF. Here the CDR3 DNA reads TGTGCCTGGAGTGTAGCCGACCGAGGGGCTAATGAAAAACTGTTTTTT.